The 10 T cell receptor beta chains below were found in one sample sequenced in a study of T cells after yellow fever vaccination. TCRdb passed the 5' RACE reads through MiXCR, listing each CDR3 protein once. The sample consists of around 300,000 distinct CDR3 sequences, roughly 4.3% of them appearing once. The sequenced sample was PBMCs, obtained 5 days after the yellow fever booster vaccination. These receptors were taken from a man aged 18-30 years who received the YFV17D yellow fever vaccine.

The chain recombines TRBV12-3 or TRBV12-4 with TRBJ2-1; D gene ambiguous. The CDR3 sequence is 13 residues long. Trimming pared 6 bases from V and 10 bases from J, leaving 16 bases between. The chain's CDR3 is CASSPQARWEQFF. In DNA form, the CDR3 reads TGTGCCAGCAGCCCCCAAGCTAGATGGGAGCAGTTCTTC.

This clonotype was counted a few times. The gene calls are TRBV10-3 and TRBJ2-1, with TRBD1 as a possible D gene (5 bases). Germline CDR1 reads ENHRY; CDR2 reads SYGVKD. This CDR3 is built from 14 residues. V shed 4 bases and J shed 2 bases, with 9 bases lying between them. CDR3 DNA sequence: TGTGCCATCAGTGTACAGGAGACCTACAATGAGCAGTTCTTC. Protein: CAISVQETYNEQFF.

This clonotype was detected a few times. The chain employs TRBV7-9 and TRBJ2-7, with a weak D call TRBD2 (7 bases). CDR1 and CDR2 (germline): SEHNR, FQNEAQ (reference sequence). Between the trimmed V and J ends, which lost 8 bases and 6 bases, there was a span of 14 bases. The CDR3 sequence is 12 residues long. CDR3: CASAGEGVEQYV. The CDR3 DNA reads TGTGCCAGCGCCGGGGAGGGGGTCGAGCAGTACGTC.

This clonotype was detected ten times or more. The chain has TRBV5-1 and TRBJ2-2, with a possible D match to TRBD2 (6 bases). The CDR3 loop spans 13 amino acids. Trimming left V 7 bases short and J 5 bases short, with 12 bases between. Germline V CDR1 and CDR2: SGHRS, YFSETQ. The CDR3 DNA follows: TGCGCCAGCTCCGGGACTCTTACCGGGGAGCTGTTTTTT. This translates into CASSGTLTGELFF.

This clonotype was detected a few times. The rearrangement uses TRBV19 and TRBJ1-2; D gene unclear. The CDR3 length is 16 residues. Trimming shortened V by 2 bases and J by 0 bases, and 13 bases separated the two germline ends. Germline CDR1 is LNHDA and CDR2 is SQIVND (reference sequence). CDR3 in amino acids: CASSIKGGGTNYGYTF. The CDR3, as DNA: TGTGCCAGTAGTATAAAGGGCGGCGGAACTAACTATGGCTACACCTTC.

The sample holds many counts of this clonotype. The chain couples TRBV20-1 to TRBJ1-4, with a possible D match to TRBD1 (6 bases). From germline, CDR1 is DFQATT and CDR2 SNEGSKA (reference sequence). CDR3 length: 13 amino acids. Between the trimmed V and J ends, which lost 5 bases and 8 bases, there was a span of 15 bases. In DNA, the CDR3 is TGCAGTGCTCACAGGGTAGACCAGGAAAAACTGTTTTTT. Its translation: CSAHRVDQEKLFF.

The chain couples TRBV5-1 to TRBJ1-1; D gene unclear. Germline V CDR1 and CDR2: SGHRS, YFSETQ. The CDR3 loop spans 14 amino acids. V lost 5 bases to trimming and J lost 2 bases, with 13 bases between them. The CDR3: CASRNPGPNTEAFF. DNA of the CDR3: TGCGCCAGCAGGAACCCCGGGCCCAACACTGAAGCTTTCTTT. The whole variable domain, filled in from reference TRBV5-1 and TRBJ1-1, reads KAGVTQTPRYLIKTRGQQVTLSCSPISGHRSVSWYQQTPGQGLQFLFEYFSETQRNKGNFPGRFSGRQFSNSRSEMNVSTLELGDSALYLCASRNPGPNTEAFFGQGTRLTVV.

This clonotype occurred a few times. The chain couples TRBV12-3 or TRBV12-4 to TRBJ2-1, with 10 nucleotides matching TRBD2. The CDR3 extends over 14 amino acids. With 1 base clipped from V and 9 bases from J, the junction kept 3 bases outside the gene matches. CDR3 sequence: CASSLEAGGREQFF. DNA for the CDR3: TGTGCCAGCAGTTTAGAAGCGGGGGGGCGTGAGCAGTTCTTC.

In nucleotides, the CDR3 is TGTGCCAGCAGCCTCACCGAAGATTCACCCCTCCACTTT. Protein product: CASSLTEDSPLHF. This sequence joins TRBV11-3 and TRBJ1-6; D remains unclear. Trimming took off 5 bases at V and 8 bases at J, with 10 bases between the two ends. CDR1 is SGHNT and CDR2 is YENEEA in the germline V gene. The CDR3 consists of 13 residues.

The chain is built from TRBV9 and TRBJ2-2, with a tentative D call TRBD1 (6 bases). The germline V and J ends were trimmed by 0 bases and 0 bases, with 9 bases remaining between them. This CDR3 contains 16 residues. In germline, CDR1 is SGDLS, CDR2 YYNGEE. The CDR3 coding sequence is TGTGCCAGCAGCGTAGCTCCAGGGGCGAACACCGGGGAGCTGTTTTTT. This codes for CASSVAPGANTGELFF.